The rows below give T cell receptor beta chains drawn from one sample of a study of EBV T-cell therapy then PD-1 blockade in nasopharyngeal carcinoma. TCRdb's table, derived via immunoSEQ multiplex PCR, lists solely in-frame clones and lacks some. The sample records about 19,000 clones, more than 70% being singletons. These receptors' targets are unknown. Material: CD8+ T cells from blood, obtained at approximately day 30 from a patient whose treatment included autologous EBV-specific T cells and nivolumab. Every receptor here comes from a man between 40 and 49 years old with nasopharyngeal carcinoma. Both conserved end residues are part of each CDR3. Fields, in order: J gene, clone size, V gene, D gene, CDR3 DNA, CDR3 protein. D genes are given only for firm matches. Some rows mark clone size as missing; the rest say once, few, many or name a class of expanded clone.

j_call: TRBJ1-2; clone_size: NA; v_call: TRBV30; d_call: NA; cdr3_nt: TGTGCCTCCTCCATGATGGGCTACACCTTC; cdr3_aa: CASSMMGYTF
j_call: TRBJ1-2; clone_size: NA; v_call: TRBV7-9; d_call: TRBD1; cdr3_nt: TGTGCCAGCAGCTTGGGCAGGGGGCACTATGGCTACACCTTC; cdr3_aa: CASSLGRGHYGYTF
j_call: TRBJ2-1; clone_size: NA; v_call: TRBV10-3; d_call: NA; cdr3_nt: TGTGCCATCAGTGAGATCTTCTTTGAGCAGTTCTTC; cdr3_aa: CAISEIFFEQFF
j_call: TRBJ1-1; clone_size: NA; v_call: TRBV4-3; d_call: TRBD1; cdr3_nt: TGCGCCAGCAGCCAAGAATGGGGGACAGTAATGAACACTGAAGCTTTCTTT; cdr3_aa: CASSQEWGTVMNTEAFF
j_call: TRBJ2-1; clone_size: NA; v_call: TRBV2; d_call: TRBD2; cdr3_nt: TGTGCCACCCCGGGACTAGCGGGGTTATACGACAATGAGCAGTTCTTC; cdr3_aa: CATPGLAGLYDNEQFF
j_call: TRBJ1-1; clone_size: NA; v_call: TRBV15; d_call: NA; cdr3_nt: TGTGCCACCAGCAGAGATTGGGTCTCCCCGAACACTGAAGCTTTCTTT; cdr3_aa: CATSRDWVSPNTEAFF
j_call: TRBJ2-5; clone_size: NA; v_call: TRBV5-1; d_call: NA; cdr3_nt: TGCGCCAGCAGCTTGGCCGTGGCAGGACCCTCGGAGACCCAGTACTTC; cdr3_aa: CASSLAVAGPSETQYF
j_call: TRBJ2-7; clone_size: few; v_call: TRBV27; d_call: TRBD1; cdr3_nt: TGTGCCAGCAGTCCTGGGACAGCTTACTCCTACGAGCAGTACTTC; cdr3_aa: CASSPGTAYSYEQYF
j_call: TRBJ2-1; clone_size: NA; v_call: TRBV7-6; d_call: TRBD2; cdr3_nt: TGTGCCAGCAGCTTCATCAGGGAGGGGTACAATGAGCAGTTCTTC; cdr3_aa: CASSFIREGYNEQFF
j_call: TRBJ2-6; clone_size: NA; v_call: TRBV7-6; d_call: NA; cdr3_nt: TGTGCCAGCAGCCACCGTTCGGAGGGACACCGGGCCAACGTCCTGACTTTC; cdr3_aa: CASSHRSEGHRANVLTF
j_call: TRBJ2-5; clone_size: NA; v_call: TRBV28; d_call: NA; cdr3_nt: TGTGCCAGCAGTTTAGAAGAGGGTGGAATATTCCCCCAAGAGACCCAGTACTTC; cdr3_aa: CASSLEEGGIFPQETQYF
j_call: TRBJ2-1; clone_size: NA; v_call: TRBV9; d_call: NA; cdr3_nt: TGTGCCAGCAGCATGACAGCCTTCTCCTACAATGAGCAGTTCTTC; cdr3_aa: CASSMTAFSYNEQFF
j_call: TRBJ1-6; clone_size: NA; v_call: TRBV27; d_call: NA; cdr3_nt: TGTGCCAGCAGTTTGGTAAGGGACGGATATAATTCACCCCTCCACTTT; cdr3_aa: CASSLVRDGYNSPLHF
j_call: TRBJ1-5; clone_size: few; v_call: TRBV2; d_call: NA; cdr3_nt: TGTGCCAGCAGCCCGACAAGGCCCTATAGCAATCAGCCCCAGCATTTT; cdr3_aa: CASSPTRPYSNQPQHF
j_call: TRBJ2-2; clone_size: NA; v_call: TRBV4-2; d_call: NA; cdr3_nt: TGTGCCAGCAGCCAAGAGACGACGAACACCGGGGAGCTGTTTTTT; cdr3_aa: CASSQETTNTGELFF
j_call: TRBJ2-3; clone_size: once; v_call: TRBV6-2/TRBV6-3; d_call: NA; cdr3_nt: TGTGCCAGCAGTTACTCAAGACCGCCAGATACGCAGTATTTT; cdr3_aa: CASSYSRPPDTQYF
j_call: TRBJ2-5; clone_size: NA; v_call: TRBV10-3; d_call: NA; cdr3_nt: TGTGCCATCAGTTCAGGGAGGCAGCAAGAGACCCAGTACTTC; cdr3_aa: CAISSGRQQETQYF
j_call: TRBJ1-3; clone_size: NA; v_call: TRBV4-1; d_call: NA; cdr3_nt: TGCGCCAGCAGCCAAGATTTCTCTGGAAACACCATATATTTT; cdr3_aa: CASSQDFSGNTIYF
j_call: TRBJ1-1; clone_size: NA; v_call: TRBV7-3; d_call: TRBD1; cdr3_nt: TGTGCCAGCAGCGAGGGGACAGGGTTGAGGGCTTTCTTT; cdr3_aa: CASSEGTGLRAFF
j_call: TRBJ2-3; clone_size: few; v_call: TRBV2; d_call: NA; cdr3_nt: TGTGCCAGCAGTGACAGGGCAGGCACAGATACGCAGTATTTT; cdr3_aa: CASSDRAGTDTQYF
j_call: TRBJ2-7; clone_size: NA; v_call: TRBV28; d_call: TRBD2; cdr3_nt: TGTGCCAGCAGTCACCGGGTGGAGCGGGGGCGGGAGCAGTACTTC; cdr3_aa: CASSHRVERGREQYF
j_call: TRBJ2-2; clone_size: NA; v_call: TRBV6-5; d_call: NA; cdr3_nt: TGTGCCAGCAGCTTCACAGGGTTCACCGGGGAGCTGTTTTTT; cdr3_aa: CASSFTGFTGELFF
j_call: TRBJ2-1; clone_size: medium-sized; v_call: TRBV29-1; d_call: TRBD2; cdr3_nt: TGCAGCGCTAGAGGACTAGCGGGGGGGCGACGGCGCGATGAGCAGTTCTTC; cdr3_aa: CSARGLAGGRRRDEQFF
j_call: TRBJ2-7; clone_size: once; v_call: TRBV7-2; d_call: NA; cdr3_nt: TGTGCCAGCAGCTTAGCAAGGGGCCCTAGAGAGCAGTACTTC; cdr3_aa: CASSLARGPREQYF
j_call: TRBJ1-5; clone_size: few; v_call: TRBV6-6; d_call: TRBD1; cdr3_nt: TGTGCCAGCAGGCTAGACAGGGTTGGCAATCAGCCCCAGCATTTT; cdr3_aa: CASRLDRVGNQPQHF
j_call: TRBJ2-7; clone_size: NA; v_call: TRBV29-1; d_call: NA; cdr3_nt: TGCAGCGTTGTTCAGGGCCCCTTCTACGAGCAGTACTTC; cdr3_aa: CSVVQGPFYEQYF
j_call: TRBJ2-6; clone_size: NA; v_call: TRBV7-8; d_call: NA; cdr3_nt: TGTGCCAGCAGCTTAGGTGGCTTTGGGGCCAACGTCCTGACTTTC; cdr3_aa: CASSLGGFGANVLTF
j_call: TRBJ1-5; clone_size: NA; v_call: TRBV6-5; d_call: NA; cdr3_nt: TGTGCCAGCAGTTACTCGCGGCCCGGTAGCAATCAGCCCCAGCATTTT; cdr3_aa: CASSYSRPGSNQPQHF
j_call: TRBJ2-7; clone_size: NA; v_call: TRBV4-3; d_call: TRBD1; cdr3_nt: TGCGCCAGCAGCCAAGGTATTACAGGGGCCTCCTACGAGCAGTACTTC; cdr3_aa: CASSQGITGASYEQYF
j_call: TRBJ1-1; clone_size: NA; v_call: TRBV9; d_call: TRBD1; cdr3_nt: TGTGCCAGCAGCTTCGGACAGGGAAACACTGAAGCTTTCTTT; cdr3_aa: CASSFGQGNTEAFF
j_call: TRBJ1-1; clone_size: NA; v_call: TRBV5-1; d_call: NA; cdr3_nt: TGCGCCAGCAGCGGGACGGGGATTAACACTGAAGCTTTCTTT; cdr3_aa: CASSGTGINTEAFF
j_call: TRBJ1-1; clone_size: once; v_call: TRBV6-2/TRBV6-3; d_call: NA; cdr3_nt: TGTGCCAGCAGTTCGGCAGAGTCGGGTGAAGCTTTCTTT; cdr3_aa: CASSSAESGEAFF
j_call: TRBJ1-2; clone_size: NA; v_call: TRBV5-5; d_call: NA; cdr3_nt: TGTGCCAGCAGCTTGACAGGGACAAGTGGCTACACCTTC; cdr3_aa: CASSLTGTSGYTF
j_call: TRBJ1-2; clone_size: NA; v_call: TRBV7-6; d_call: NA; cdr3_nt: TGTGCCAGCAGCTTAGAGGAAGGGTCCAGCTATGAAGGCTACACCTTC; cdr3_aa: CASSLEEGSSYEGYTF
j_call: TRBJ1-4; clone_size: once; v_call: TRBV15; d_call: NA; cdr3_nt: TGTGCCACCAGCAGAGAGGTTGAGTTGGCAGAAAAACTGTTTTTT; cdr3_aa: CATSREVELAEKLFF
j_call: TRBJ2-5; clone_size: NA; v_call: TRBV6-5; d_call: TRBD2; cdr3_nt: TGTGCCAGCGCTCGGGCTAGCGGGGACCAAGAGACCCAGTACTTC; cdr3_aa: CASARASGDQETQYF
j_call: TRBJ2-6; clone_size: NA; v_call: TRBV28; d_call: NA; cdr3_nt: TGTGCCAGCAGTCCATGGGGGGACTCTGGGGCCAACGTCCTGACTTTC; cdr3_aa: CASSPWGDSGANVLTF
j_call: TRBJ1-6; clone_size: NA; v_call: TRBV9; d_call: NA; cdr3_nt: TGTGCCAGCAGCCCCTCGGGCCTGGGGAATTCACCCCTCCACTTT; cdr3_aa: CASSPSGLGNSPLHF
j_call: TRBJ2-7; clone_size: NA; v_call: TRBV4-3; d_call: NA; cdr3_nt: TGCGCCAGCAGCCCGTCCGGCTCAGGGGCCGAGCAGTACTTC; cdr3_aa: CASSPSGSGAEQYF
j_call: TRBJ2-7; clone_size: NA; v_call: TRBV7-9; d_call: NA; cdr3_nt: TGTGCCAGCGCCGCCCCGAGGTGGTCCTACGAGCAGTACTTC; cdr3_aa: CASAAPRWSYEQYF
j_call: TRBJ2-7; clone_size: NA; v_call: TRBV27; d_call: TRBD2; cdr3_nt: TGTGCCAGCAGTACAGGACTAGCGTATCTTTACGAGCAGTACTTC; cdr3_aa: CASSTGLAYLYEQYF
j_call: TRBJ1-2; clone_size: NA; v_call: TRBV6-6; d_call: NA; cdr3_nt: TGTGCCAGCACAACAGATAACTATGGCTACACCTTC; cdr3_aa: CASTTDNYGYTF
j_call: TRBJ1-1; clone_size: NA; v_call: TRBV29-1; d_call: TRBD1; cdr3_nt: TGCAGCGGGGACAGGCCGAACACTGAAGCTTTCTTT; cdr3_aa: CSGDRPNTEAFF
j_call: TRBJ1-1; clone_size: NA; v_call: TRBV7-9; d_call: TRBD1; cdr3_nt: TGTGCCAGCAGCTTTCCGACAGGGGACACTGAAGCTTTCTTT; cdr3_aa: CASSFPTGDTEAFF
j_call: TRBJ2-7; clone_size: NA; v_call: TRBV27; d_call: TRBD1; cdr3_nt: TGTGCCAGCAGTTCCCGCTCGCCGGGACAGTTCGACGAGCAGTACTTC; cdr3_aa: CASSSRSPGQFDEQYF
j_call: TRBJ2-6; clone_size: NA; v_call: TRBV6-6; d_call: NA; cdr3_nt: TGTGCCAGCAGTTACGATGACTCTGGGGCCAACGTCCTGACTTTC; cdr3_aa: CASSYDDSGANVLTF
j_call: TRBJ2-7; clone_size: NA; v_call: TRBV12-3/TRBV12-4; d_call: NA; cdr3_nt: TGTGCCAGCAGCCGGACCTACTACGAGCAGTACTTC; cdr3_aa: CASSRTYYEQYF
j_call: TRBJ2-1; clone_size: NA; v_call: TRBV28; d_call: TRBD1; cdr3_nt: TGTGCCAGCAGCCCCGGGACAGGGTACAATGAGCAGTTCTTC; cdr3_aa: CASSPGTGYNEQFF
j_call: TRBJ2-1; clone_size: NA; v_call: TRBV20-1; d_call: TRBD1; cdr3_nt: TGCAGTGCTAGTGACGTCCGGACAGGGATCGGCGATGAGCAGTTCTTC; cdr3_aa: CSASDVRTGIGDEQFF
j_call: TRBJ2-2; clone_size: NA; v_call: TRBV4-2; d_call: TRBD2; cdr3_nt: TGTGCCAGCAGCCAAGATGCGGGGGGGCCCGGGGAGCTGTTTTTT; cdr3_aa: CASSQDAGGPGELFF
j_call: TRBJ2-4; clone_size: once; v_call: TRBV20-1; d_call: NA; cdr3_nt: TGCAGTGCTAGTCGCAACATTCAGTACTTC; cdr3_aa: CSASRNIQYF
j_call: TRBJ1-5; clone_size: NA; v_call: TRBV4-3; d_call: NA; cdr3_nt: TGCGCCAGCAGCCAAGGTGACAGCAATCAGCCCCAGCATTTT; cdr3_aa: CASSQGDSNQPQHF
j_call: TRBJ2-7; clone_size: NA; v_call: TRBV5-1; d_call: NA; cdr3_nt: TGCGCCAGCAGCTCCCTCGACAGTTCCCTTAGCTCCTACGAGCAGTACTTC; cdr3_aa: CASSSLDSSLSSYEQYF
j_call: TRBJ2-2; clone_size: NA; v_call: TRBV4-1; d_call: NA; cdr3_nt: TGCGCCAGCAGCCAAGCCCCGAGGACAGCGAACACCGGGGAGCTGTTTTTT; cdr3_aa: CASSQAPRTANTGELFF
j_call: TRBJ2-1; clone_size: NA; v_call: TRBV13; d_call: NA; cdr3_nt: TGTGCCAGCAGCCACCAAGGGCCCATCTACAATGAGCAGTTCTTC; cdr3_aa: CASSHQGPIYNEQFF